This T cell receptor beta chain was profiled in a study of blood T cells in healthy people across ages (dated by TCRdb to between 2014 and 2016). Study-level background: Template switching captured roughly one uniquely barcoded TCR beta cDNA molecule per two T cells in model experiments. Using deep sequencing normalized with unique cDNA molecular identifiers, the study measured how TCR beta repertoire diversity changes with age. Donors were grouped into four age groups: young (average approximately 15 years), middle-aged (less than 40), aged (62) and long-lived (approximately 81). Donors of different ages were randomly distributed across sequencing lanes to avoid experimental bias. For two donors (one aged 18 to 30 and one aged 80 or older), the study analyzed two additional independent replicas of 1 million unique cDNA reads from the same blood draw.

The library was produced with 5' RACE. The sequencing machine was an Illumina HiSeq 2500. A second PCR of roughly 7 to 12 cycles was run with a J-beta primer mix and a sample-barcoded 5' primer. A unique molecular identifier was introduced onto each TCR beta cDNA molecule by a template-switch 5' adaptor carrying 12 random nucleotides. Each sample yielded at least 2.5 million CDR3-containing paired-end reads. First-strand cDNA was synthesized from all RNA with the Mint cDNA synthesis kit, primed by a TRBC-specific oligonucleotide. After uracil-DNA glycosylase treatment, a first 18-cycle PCR used universal primers M1SS and BC2_uni_R on all cDNA. The original methods were these. For normalization, 1 million high-quality reads, each with a distinct molecular identifier, were randomly selected from each sample. Reads with shared molecular identifiers were discarded instead of being binned into consensus sequences. MiTCR, run with a Q25 quality threshold and the strictest error-elimination algorithm, handled CDR3 identification, clonotype clustering and error correction. A nonparametric unseen species model with Euler transformation was used to estimate a lower bound on total TCR beta diversity. The public sequencing data were trimmed at Q25 with fastp and processed into clonotypes with MiXCR by TCRdb, which kept only in-frame beta chains. Entries that share a CDR3 protein sequence are merged under the most common genes and DNA. These V and J calls rely on TCRdb rather than the paper's analysis. The sample table shows under 2 million distinct CDR3 sequences, and 30% to 35% are seen once. Roughly 12% of the sample rests with the top ten.

The CDR3, cysteine through phenylalanine, is 14 amino acids long. Only the CDR3 region is kept as DNA, spanning 42 bases read in frame from base 1. Trimming removed 5 bases from V and 3 bases from J, leaving 14 bases between the germline ends. CDR1 and CDR2 (MNHEY, SMNVEV) derive from the germline V gene (reference sequence). This clonotype has ten or more counts. Its antigen remains unidentified. There are no base qualities to consult, and no much larger clone falls within one base. The paper's findings and limits, for the study overall: Because donor CMV infection status was unknown, age-related changes in expanded clonotypes were potentially confounded. Observed TCR beta diversity correlated strongly with the percentage of naive T cells measured by flow cytometry. Observed TCR beta diversity per million T cells fell roughly linearly with age, and a significant reduction was already apparent by age roughly 40. The long-lived group showed more naive CD4+ T cells, fewer expanded clones and increased TCR diversity than the aged group, suggesting age selection. Total diversity estimates from one million sequenced T cells were considered lower bounds and underestimates. Bulk unsorted PBMC profiling prevented conclusive comparison of naive and antigen-experienced compartments.

Systemically healthy Caucasian individuals from Russia, around 39 in total and aged about 6 to 100 years, were included as donors. Each donor gave ten milliliters of peripheral blood, drawn into EDTA-treated Vacutainer tubes. Ficoll-Paque density-gradient centrifugation was used to isolate PBMCs, with at least 7 million obtained per sample. Total RNA, at least 5.5 micrograms per sample, was extracted from PBMCs with Trizol reagent. Naive CD45RAhigh/CD27high T cell percentages were measured by flow cytometry on a PBMC aliquot from every donor. This clonotype was sampled from a woman aged 25 to 39 in good health. The sequence links TRBV27 to TRBJ2-7; the D segment could be TRBD2, given 5 matching bases. Sequenced input: blood. The DNA sequence reads TGTGCCAGCAGTGCCTCCCCGGGGAGCTACGAGCAGTACTTC. It specifies CASSASPGSYEQYF.